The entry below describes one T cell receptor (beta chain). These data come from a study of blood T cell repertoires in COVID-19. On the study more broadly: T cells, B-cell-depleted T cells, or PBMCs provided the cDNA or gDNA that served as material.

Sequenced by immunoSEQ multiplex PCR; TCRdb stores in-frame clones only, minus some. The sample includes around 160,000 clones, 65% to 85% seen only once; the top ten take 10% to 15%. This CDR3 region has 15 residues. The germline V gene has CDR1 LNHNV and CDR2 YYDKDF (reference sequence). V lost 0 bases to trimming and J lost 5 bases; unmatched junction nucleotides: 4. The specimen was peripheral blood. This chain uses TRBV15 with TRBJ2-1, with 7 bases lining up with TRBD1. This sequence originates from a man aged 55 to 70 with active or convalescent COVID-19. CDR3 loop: CATSRDWDRHNEQFF. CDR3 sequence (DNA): TGTGCCACCAGCAGAGATTGGGACAGACACAATGAGCAGTTCTTC. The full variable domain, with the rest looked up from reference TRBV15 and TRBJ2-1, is DAMVIQNPRYQVTQFGKPVTLSCSQTLNHNVMYWYQQKSSQAPKLLFHYYDKDFNNEADTPDNFQSRRPNTSFCFLDIRSPGLGDTAMYLCATSRDWDRHNEQFFGPGTRLTVL.